A single sample gave rise to the 25 T cell receptor beta chains below, sequenced in a study of cytomegalovirus exposure and HLA in healthy donors. This PCR relied on a set of 60 Vbeta primers and 13 Jbeta primers. The assay was immunoSEQ multiplex PCR, and TCRdb's table has in-frame clones only and misses some. The sample gives about 85,000 clones, 80% of which show up once; roughly 25% is in the top ten. The sequencing sample was made of PBMCs. The receptor source for this set is a woman in her forties or fifties in good health and CMV-seropositive.

The V gene is TRBV15, the J gene TRBJ2-6; D unclear. The CDR3 runs to 16 residues. CDR1 is LNHNV, CDR2 YYDKDF, per germline (reference sequence). V was trimmed by 1 base and J by 0 bases, leaving 7 bases between them. The CDR3 DNA reads as TGTGCCACCAGCAGAGGACAACACTCTGGGGCCAACGTCCTGACTTTC. The encoded protein is CATSRGQHSGANVLTF.

The rearrangement joins TRBV6-1 to TRBJ1-5, with a tentative D call TRBD1 (6 bases). The CDR3 is made up of 15 amino acids. V lost 7 bases and J lost 1, with 14 bases in between. Germline V CDR1 and CDR2: MNHNS, SASEGT. The CDR3 DNA reads as TGTGCCAGCAAGCACCGACAGGACAGCAATCAGCCCCAGCATTTT. Its translation is CASKHRQDSNQPQHF.

The rearrangement links TRBV6-5 to TRBJ1-2; 7 nucleotides agree with TRBD1. V dropped 2 bases and J dropped 6; count of bases not matched to a gene: 6. CDR3 size: 14 residues. Germline CDR1 and CDR2: MNHEY and SVGAGI. CDR3 sequence (DNA): TGTGCCAGCAGTTACGCTAGGGGGCCTGATGGCTACACCTTC. Translation: CASSYARGPDGYTF.

Comment on this clone: One end of the junction does not line up with germline, which may come from a read error. The chain uses TRBV7-9 and TRBJ2-1, with 11 positions matching TRBD2. The CDR3 extends over 16 amino acids. The V gene's germline CDR1 is SEHNR and CDR2 FQNEAQ (reference sequence). This CDR3 reads CSSSNLAGGPFNEQFF. In DNA form, the CDR3 reads TGTTCCAGCAGCAACTTAGCGGGAGGGCCTTTCAATGAGCAGTTCTTC.

The V and J genes are TRBV9 and TRBJ2-3, with 11 bases lining up with TRBD1. This CDR3 has 15 amino acids. J lost 3 bases, V lost 4 bases, and 4 bases had no gene match. CDR1 and CDR2 (germline): SGDLS, YYNGEE. In nucleotides, the CDR3 is TGTGCCAGCAGCCCCGGGACAGGGGGGACAGATACGCAGTATTTT. Protein sequence: CASSPGTGGTDTQYF.

The chain joins TRBV29-1 to TRBJ1-1; D possibly corresponds to TRBD1 (5 bases). Looked up from germline, CDR1 is SQVTM and CDR2 is ANQGSEA. The CDR3 has 11 amino acids. The V gene lost 6 bases and the J gene lost 9 bases, with 14 bases spanning the gap. The CDR3 loop reads CSVPRGEKAFF. In DNA form, the CDR3 reads TGCAGCGTCCCCCGGGGGGAGAAAGCTTTCTTT.

This CDR3 is CAISESSGNDLGAFF. CDR3 nucleotide sequence: TGTGCCATCAGTGAGTCGAGCGGGAACGATCTTGGAGCTTTCTTT. This chain links TRBV10-3 with TRBJ1-1, with D uncertain. Germline-derived CDR1 and CDR2 are ENHRY and SYGVKD. The CDR3 totals 15 residues. V was trimmed by 0 bases and J by 10 bases, leaving 18 bases between them.

This clone has only a few counts. The genes are TRBV7-9 and TRBJ2-5, with a possible D match to TRBD2 (6 bases). CDR3 length: 14 residues. Germline V gene sequence: CDR1 SEHNR, CDR2 FQNEAQ (reference sequence). The V and J ends lost 6 bases and 2 bases respectively, with 13 bases between them. CDR3 in amino acids: CASRSTGAQETQYF. The DNA of the CDR3 is TGTGCCAGCAGATCTACGGGAGCGCAAGAGACCCAGTACTTC.

The V call is TRBV30, the J call TRBJ1-5; 7 nucleotides align to TRBD1. This CDR3 spans 15 amino acids. Germline V gene lookup returns CDR1 GTSNPN and CDR2 SVGIG (reference sequence). Trimming at V came to 0 bases and at J to 1 base, leaving 3 bases not matched to a gene. The DNA for the CDR3 is TGTGCCTGGAGTGTCGGGGACAGAAGCAATCAGCCCCAGCATTTT. Protein product: CAWSVGDRSNQPQHF.

This chain joins TRBV10-3 and TRBJ1-2; the D gene is possibly TRBD1 (6 bases). V lost 10 bases and J 8 bases, leaving 17 bases between the germline ends. The CDR3 runs 12 residues. CDR1 is ENHRY, CDR2 SYGVKD, per germline. The CDR3 loop reads CATQGRLGGYTF. CDR3 sequence (DNA): TGTGCCACCCAGGGGCGCCTGGGAGGCTACACCTTC.

The chain carries TRBV5-1 and TRBJ1-4; TRBD1 might be the D (5 bases). V dropped 5 bases and J dropped 4 bases, with 18 bases sitting between them. The CDR3 is made up of 16 amino acids. Germline V gene sequence: CDR1 SGHRS, CDR2 YFSETQ. This chain's CDR3 is CASRSGGVGNNEKLFF. The CDR3 DNA reads as TGCGCCAGCAGATCGGGGGGGGTCGGCAATAATGAAAAACTGTTTTTT.

This chain joins TRBV10-3 and TRBJ1-2; tentative D call: TRBD1 (6 bases). The CDR3 extends over 14 amino acids. Trimming took 3 bases from V and 3 from J, leaving 11 bases between them. The germline V gene encodes CDR1 ENHRY and CDR2 SYGVKD. CDR3 nucleotide sequence: TGTGCCATCAGTGACGAAGGGGGTTACTATGGCTACACCTTC. Encoded protein: CAISDEGGYYGYTF.

This chain uses TRBV29-1 with TRBJ1-2; a possible D gene is TRBD1 (5 bases). V was clipped by 3 bases and J by 0 bases, with 8 bases between them. CDR1 and CDR2 (germline): SQVTM, ANQGSEA. This CDR3 is 13 amino acids long. The CDR3 is CSVDQGTNYGYTF. CDR3 DNA: TGCAGCGTTGATCAGGGTACTAACTATGGCTACACCTTC.

Notes on this clone: At one end, the junction sequence differs from germline, possibly due to a read error. The chain recombines TRBV7-7 with TRBJ2-2; TRBD1 is a possible D gene (6 bases). This CDR3 region has 13 residues. The germline gives CDR1 SSHAT, CDR2 FNYEAQ (reference sequence). The CDR3: CASSLQGSGELFF. In DNA form, the CDR3 reads TGTGCTAGCAGCTTACAGGGTTCCGGGGAGCTGTTTTTT.

The chain employs TRBV7-9 and TRBJ2-5; the match to TRBD2 covers 15 bases. This CDR3 spans 15 amino acids. Per the germline V gene, CDR1 is SEHNR and CDR2 is FQNEAQ (reference sequence). V shed 5 bases, J shed 4 bases, and the junction held 2 bases outside the gene matches. The CDR3 loop is CASSTGLAGGETQYF. The CDR3 DNA sequence: TGTGCCAGCAGCACGGGACTAGCGGGGGGAGAGACCCAGTACTTC. The full variable domain, completed using reference TRBV7-9 and TRBJ2-5, is DTGVSQNPRHKITKRGQNVTFRCDPISEHNRLYWYRQTLGQGPEFLTYFQNEAQLEKSRLLSDRFSAERPKGSFSTLEIQRTEQGDSAMYLCASSTGLAGGETQYFGPGTRLLVL.

The V and J genes are TRBV10-3 and TRBJ2-2; the match to TRBD1 covers 9 bases. Germline V gene data show CDR1 as ENHRY and CDR2 as SYGVKD. This CDR3 comprises 14 residues. V shed 8 bases, J shed 6 bases, and the junction held 7 bases outside the gene matches. CDR3 coding DNA: TGTGCCATCGGGGGACAGGGAGGGTCCGGGGAGCTGTTTTTT. This translates into CAIGGQGGSGELFF.

This clone has only a few counts. The gene calls are TRBV5-4 and TRBJ2-1, with 8 bases lining up with TRBD2. The CDR3 totals 16 residues. Germline-derived CDR1 and CDR2 are SGHNT and YYREEE (reference sequence). The V segment lost 5 bases and the J segment 5 bases; nucleotides outside the gene matches: 12. The CDR3 bases are TGTGCCAGCAGAAACGGACTAGCCCTTAGGGACAATGAGCAGTTCTTC. Its translation: CASRNGLALRDNEQFF. The variable domain in full, completed from reference TRBV5-4 and TRBJ2-1, reads ETGVTQSPTHLIKTRGQQVTLRCSSQSGHNTVSWYQQALGQGPQFIFQYYREEENGRGNFPPRFSGLQFPNYSSELNVNALELDDSALYLCASRNGLALRDNEQFFGPGTRLTVL.

This clone was seen only a few times. The V and J genes are TRBV14 and TRBJ2-7, with a possible D match to TRBD1 (5 bases). The CDR3 extends over 17 amino acids. V shed 1 base and J shed 5 bases, with 21 bases lying between them. Looked up from germline, CDR1 is SGHDN and CDR2 is FVKESK. The CDR3 spells CASSQVFDRAGLDEQYF. The DNA for the CDR3 is TGTGCCAGCAGCCAAGTCTTTGATCGGGCAGGGCTAGACGAGCAGTACTTC.

This clone has just a few counts. The rearrangement joins TRBV2 to TRBJ2-3; D not resolved. Per the germline V gene, CDR1 is SNHLY and CDR2 is FYNNEI. The CDR3 length is 11 residues. V was shortened by 8 bases and J by 1 base, with 4 bases between the two germline ends. As DNA, the CDR3 is TGTGCCAGCCTTGGCACAGATACGCAGTATTTT. Translating gives CASLGTDTQYF. Complete variable domain (other parts from reference TRBV2 and TRBJ2-3): EPEVTQTPSHQVTQMGQEVILRCVPISNHLYFYWYRQILGQKVEFLVSFYNNEISEKSEIFDDQFSVERPDGSNFTLKIRSTKLEDSAMYFCASLGTDTQYFGPGTRLTVL.

The V gene is TRBV19, the J gene TRBJ2-7, with 7 bases identical to TRBD2. The CDR3 spans 14 residues. The V gene end was trimmed by 7 bases and the J gene end by 5 bases; junction bases not matched to a gene: 11. Germline assignment: CDR1 LNHDA and CDR2 SQIVND (reference sequence). The CDR3 sequence: CASIREEGGHEQYV. As DNA, the CDR3 is TGTGCCAGTATTCGGGAGGAGGGAGGACACGAGCAGTACGTC.

This chain links TRBV5-1 with TRBJ2-7; TRBD1 aligns across 8 bases. The V gene end was trimmed by 4 bases and the J gene end by 2 bases; junction bases not matched to a gene: 5. Germline CDR1 and CDR2: SGHRS and YFSETQ. The CDR3 has 14 residues. The chain's CDR3 is CASSPWDRPYEQYF. In DNA form, the CDR3 reads TGCGCCAGCAGCCCGTGGGACAGGCCCTACGAGCAGTACTTC.

The chain combines TRBV7-6 with TRBJ2-7; 7 bases fit TRBD1. CDR1 and CDR2 (germline): SGHVS, FNYEAQ. This CDR3 comprises 13 residues. V was clipped by 5 bases and J by 2 bases; unmatched bases: 3. The CDR3 DNA reads TGTGCCAGCAGCCGGACAGGCACCTACGAGCAGTACTTC. Translation: CASSRTGTYEQYF. The entire variable domain, with the rest obtained from reference TRBV7-6 and TRBJ2-7, is as follows: GAGVSQSPRYKVTKRGQDVALRCDPISGHVSLYWYRQALGQGPEFLTYFNYEAQQDKSGLPNDRFSAERPEGSISTLTIQRTEQRDSAMYRCASSRTGTYEQYFGPGTRLTVT.

This clone was observed a few times. The chain carries TRBV7-8 and TRBJ1-3, with TRBD1 as a possible D gene (6 bases). V gave up 5 bases and J gave up 4 bases, with 15 bases separating them. Germline assignment: CDR1 SGHVS and CDR2 FQNEAQ. CDR3 size: 15 residues. CDR3 protein: CASSTRLTGGNTIYF. The CDR3 coding sequence is TGTGCCAGCAGCACCCGGTTGACAGGCGGAAACACCATATATTTT.

The count of this clone is one. The chain couples TRBV6-5 to TRBJ2-7; D uncertain. The CDR3 covers 15 residues. Germline lookup yields CDR1 MNHEY and CDR2 SVGAGI. The germline V and J ends were trimmed by 5 bases and 6 bases, with 20 bases remaining between them. CDR3 sequence: CASSPTPAALGEQYV. In DNA form, the CDR3 reads TGTGCCAGCAGTCCAACTCCCGCCGCCTTGGGCGAGCAGTACGTC.

The V gene is TRBV9, the J gene TRBJ2-5, with D tentatively TRBD2 (6 bases). Per germline, CDR1 SGDLS and CDR2 YYNGEE. Trimming cost V 0 bases and J 5 bases, with 11 bases left between them. The CDR3 is made up of 14 amino acids. The CDR3 sequence: CASSVAGAGETQYF. The CDR3 DNA reads TGTGCCAGCAGCGTAGCGGGAGCTGGGGAGACCCAGTACTTC.